This is a list of T cell receptor beta chains from one sample in a study of cytomegalovirus exposure and HLA in healthy donors. Assay: immunoSEQ multiplex PCR; the TCRdb copy retains only in-frame clones and omits some. Among 150,000 or so clones listed, roughly 79% were seen once. Sequenced sample: PBMCs. Source of these receptors: a man between 18 and 35 years old in good health and CMV-seronegative. Both conserved end residues are part of each CDR3. D genes are given only for firm matches. Expanded clones get a size class; other rows say once, few or many, or leave the size out.

CDR3nt	CDR3aa	j_gene	d_gene	v_gene	abundance
TGCGCCAGCAGCCTTGCGGGGGCAAATGAAAAACTGTTTTTT	CASSLAGANEKLFF	TRBJ1-4	-	TRBV4-1	-
TGTGCCAGCAGCGTCGCCCGGAGCTCTGGAAACACCATATATTTT	CASSVARSSGNTIYF	TRBJ1-3	-	TRBV9	-
TGTGCCTGGAGTGTATTCGTGAGCTCCTATAATTCACCCCTCCACTTT	CAWSVFVSSYNSPLHF	TRBJ1-6	-	TRBV30	-
TGTGCCAGCAGCTTATCACAGGAGAACACTGAAGCTTTCTTT	CASSLSQENTEAFF	TRBJ1-1	-	TRBV13	few
TGTGCCAGCTCAATCCAGGACAGGGTGAAGCCCCAGCATTTT	CASSIQDRVKPQHF	TRBJ1-5	TRBD1	TRBV18	-
TGTGCCAGCAGTGTTGTGACAGCGAACACCGGGGAGCTGTTTTTT	CASSVVTANTGELFF	TRBJ2-2	-	TRBV6-1	-
TGTGCCAGTAGTATCCCCAGGGCTCTCTATGGCTACACCTTC	CASSIPRALYGYTF	TRBJ1-2	-	TRBV19	-
TGCGCCAGCAGCTTGGGACAGAACTCTGGAAACACCATATATTTT	CASSLGQNSGNTIYF	TRBJ1-3	-	TRBV5-1	-
TGTGCCAGCGGCCCCCACGCCGAAGAGACCCAGTACTTC	CASGPHAEETQYF	TRBJ2-5	-	TRBV13	once
TGCGCCAGCAGCCCCTCCCCCCAAGAGACCCAGTACTTC	CASSPSPQETQYF	TRBJ2-5	-	TRBV5-1	-
TGTGCCAGTCAGGGTTGGACAGATACGCAGTATTTT	CASQGWTDTQYF	TRBJ2-3	-	TRBV7-8	-
TGTGCCAGTAGCCCCCTCACCGGGGAGCTGTTTTTT	CASSPLTGELFF	TRBJ2-2	-	TRBV27	-
TGTGCCAGTAGTCTACGGACAGGAGAAAAACTGTTTTTT	CASSLRTGEKLFF	TRBJ1-4	TRBD1	TRBV19	-
TGTGCCAGCTCCTCTGGGCGCGTGGGTTCACCCCTCCACTTT	CASSSGRVGSPLHF	TRBJ1-6	-	TRBV9	-